This TCR beta chain was recovered during a study of T cells in Graves' hyperthyroidism and ophthalmopathy. Per germline, CDR1 DFQATT and CDR2 SNEGSKA (reference sequence). J lost 2 bases, V lost 1 base, and 4 bases had no gene match. CDR3 length equals 15 residues. This clonotype was seen many times. The antigen remains undetermined. Study findings and constraints: Model output signaled ophthalmopathy a median roughly 6.5 months ahead of onset.

Amplified TCR beta CDR3 regions came from RNA transcripts. TCR CDR3 underwent first-round RT-PCR with the HTBI primer set. Using its own MiXCR run on the multiplex PCR reads, TCRdb lists one record per CDR3 protein. Here the sample spans a few hundred thousand distinct CDR3 sequences, roughly 19% being singletons. This TCR came from a woman aged 18-29 years with Graves' hyperthyroidism. Material: blood. The genes are TRBV20-1 and TRBJ1-1; 10 nucleotides line up with TRBD1. The CDR3 sequence: CSARGDRGFNTEAFF. The CDR3 DNA is TGCAGTGCTAGAGGGGACAGGGGTTTCAACACTGAAGCTTTCTTT.